A single sample gave rise to the 18 T cell receptor beta chains below, sequenced in a study of radiotherapy plus CTLA-4 blockade in lung cancer. Assay used: immunoSEQ multiplex PCR; TCRdb lists only in-frame clones, some missing. Of approximately 99,000 clones in the sample, about 86% were seen once. The material sequenced was peripheral blood, taken from a patient treated with radiotherapy plus ipilimumab. These TCRs come from a human donor with non-small cell lung cancer that progressed on radiotherapy plus ipilimumab.

This sequence joins TRBV9 and TRBJ2-6; D is undetermined. Deletions cut 0 bases from V and 3 bases from J, with 7 bases between. CDR3 length equals 15 residues. In germline, CDR1 is SGDLS, CDR2 YYNGEE. The CDR3 coding sequence is TGTGCCAGCAGCGTAGTAACCGGTGGGGCCAACGTCCTGACTTTC. Translation: CASSVVTGGANVLTF.

The V call is TRBV11-2, the J call TRBJ2-3; the D is unclear. Looked up from germline, CDR1 is SGHAT and CDR2 is FQNNGV. This CDR3 is 11 amino acids long. The germline V and J ends were trimmed by 3 bases and 4 bases, with 2 bases remaining between them. DNA of the CDR3: TGTGCCAGCAGCTTTTCAGATACGCAGTATTTT. This sequence encodes CASSFSDTQYF.

On this clone: Mismatch with germline at one junction end may stem from a read error. The J gene is TRBJ2-7, the V gene TRBV2, with TRBD2 as a possible D gene (6 bases). CDR1 is SNHLY, CDR2 FYNNEI, per germline. CDR3 size: 14 residues. CDR3 region: CASSKAGLLNEQYF. Here the CDR3 DNA reads TGTGCCAGCAGTAAAGCGGGCCTCCTTAACGAGCAGTACTTC.

V and J are TRBV29-1 and TRBJ2-5; TRBD1 aligns across 9 bases. Germline CDR1 is SQVTM and CDR2 is ANQGSEA. The CDR3 sequence is 14 residues long. The V gene end was trimmed by 6 bases and the J gene end by 7 bases; junction bases not matched to a gene: 12. The CDR3, as DNA: TGCAGCGTAGGGGGGACAGGGTCGGGTGTGACCCAGTACTTC. Its translation: CSVGGTGSGVTQYF.

V gene TRBV2 combines with J gene TRBJ2-5; D unclear. Germline V CDR1 and CDR2: SNHLY, FYNNEI. Trimming took 7 bases from V and 5 from J, leaving 20 bases between them. This CDR3 region has 15 residues. DNA of the CDR3: TGTGCCAGCAATACAAACACGAACCCTGCCGAGACCCAGTACTTC. Its protein product is CASNTNTNPAETQYF.

The J gene is TRBJ1-2, the V gene TRBV6-5, with D perhaps matching TRBD1 (5 bases). This CDR3 region has 14 residues. V was cut by 5 bases and J by 4 bases, with 14 bases left in between. In germline, CDR1 is MNHEY, CDR2 SVGAGI. Here the CDR3 DNA reads TGTGCCAGCAGTCAACAGGCCGGATTCTATGGCTACACCTTC. Amino acid sequence: CASSQQAGFYGYTF.

Here the CDR3 reads CASSLASLAGELFF. CDR3 DNA sequence: TGTGCCAGCAGCTTAGCTTCTCTGGCCGGGGAGCTGTTTTTT. J is TRBJ2-2 and V is TRBV7-9; D gene unclear. V lost 0 bases to trimming and J lost 6 bases, with 8 bases between them. There are 14 residues in the CDR3. Per the germline V gene, CDR1 is SEHNR and CDR2 is FQNEAQ (reference sequence).

The chain carries TRBV2 and TRBJ2-7; TRBD1 aligns across 7 bases. Germline values: CDR1 SNHLY, CDR2 FYNNEI. The CDR3 is 12 amino acids. The J segment lost 6 bases and the V segment lost 7 bases, leaving 6 bases of the junction unmatched. The CDR3 sequence is CASTRGPGEQYF. DNA of the CDR3: TGTGCCAGCACAAGGGGGCCGGGCGAGCAGTACTTC.

This clone was counted a few times. The rearrangement uses TRBV19 and TRBJ1-1, with 9 positions matching TRBD1. CDR1 is LNHDA, CDR2 SQIVND, per germline (reference sequence). V gave up 5 bases and J gave up 1 base; unmatched junction bases: 8. The length of the CDR3 is 16 residues. The CDR3 bases are TGTGCCAGTAGTCGTCGGACAGGGGCAGGGAACACTGAAGCTTTCTTT. It is translated as CASSRRTGAGNTEAFF.

V is TRBV2 and J is TRBJ1-2; 8 nucleotides line up with TRBD1. With V trimmed by 11 bases and J by 7 bases, 18 bases remained unmatched. Per the germline V gene, CDR1 is SNHLY and CDR2 is FYNNEI. CDR3 length equals 15 residues. CDR3 in amino acids: CAGTTDGQGIRGYTF. Written as DNA, the CDR3 is TGTGCCGGGACAACAGACGGACAGGGAATTCGTGGCTACACCTTC.

The chain links TRBV5-1 to TRBJ2-3, with 8 bases fitting TRBD2. With 3 bases clipped from V and 3 bases from J, the junction kept 15 bases outside the gene matches. Germline V gives CDR1 SGHRS, CDR2 YFSETQ. The CDR3 totals 18 residues. This CDR3 is CASSSQGLSGSWTDTQYF. CDR3 DNA sequence: TGCGCCAGCAGCTCCCAAGGTCTCAGCGGGAGTTGGACAGATACGCAGTATTTT.

The chain employs TRBV11-1 and TRBJ2-5, with 7 bases matching TRBD2. J gave up 4 bases and V 6 bases, and 11 bases lay outside the gene matches. Germline V gene lookup returns CDR1 SGHAT and CDR2 FQDESV (reference sequence). The CDR3 contains 15 residues. The DNA for the CDR3 is TGTGCCAGCAGTTACCTCAGCGGGACGGGAGAGACCCAGTACTTC. Translation: CASSYLSGTGETQYF.

The rearrangement joins TRBV9 to TRBJ1-1; D uncertain. Germline CDR1 and CDR2: SGDLS and YYNGEE. This CDR3 region has 14 residues. Trimming took off 4 bases at V and 4 bases at J, with 14 bases between the two ends. CDR3: CASSTNPRSTEAFF. DNA of the CDR3: TGTGCCAGCAGCACAAACCCCCGGAGCACTGAAGCTTTCTTT.

The V call is TRBV9, the J call TRBJ2-2; D not certain. V lost 4 bases, J lost 2 bases, and 3 bases lay in between. The CDR3 has 12 residues. Germline assignment: CDR1 SGDLS and CDR2 YYNGEE. The CDR3 DNA follows: TGTGCCAGCAGCCCAAACACCGGGGAGCTGTTTTTT. Residues: CASSPNTGELFF. The full variable domain, rest sourced from reference TRBV9 and TRBJ2-2, is DSGVTQTPKHLITATGQRVTLRCSPRSGDLSVYWYQQSLDQGLQFLIQYYNGEERAKGNILERFSAQQFPDLHSELNLSSLELGDSALYFCASSPNTGELFFGEGSRLTVL.

The genes are TRBV6-5 and TRBJ1-2; D perhaps matches TRBD1 (5 bases). This CDR3 region has 13 residues. CDR1 MNHEY and CDR2 SVGAGI come from the germline V gene. Trimming cost V 7 bases and J 4 bases, with 13 bases left between them. The CDR3: CASKLDRFYGYTF. The CDR3 DNA reads as TGTGCCAGCAAACTAGACAGATTCTATGGCTACACCTTC.

J is TRBJ2-2 and V is TRBV30, with D possibly being TRBD2 (5 bases). The CDR3 spans 14 residues. Trimming took 8 bases from V and 4 from J, leaving 17 bases between them. Germline V CDR1 and CDR2: GTSNPN, SVGIG (reference sequence). The CDR3 region is CALGRTPGTGELFF. DNA of the CDR3: TGTGCCCTGGGTAGGACTCCGGGCACCGGGGAGCTGTTTTTT.

The CDR3 loop is CASSRPLRQPKNYGYTF. CDR3 nucleotide sequence: TGTGCCAGCTCCCGCCCTCTCCGACAGCCTAAGAACTATGGCTACACCTTC. The chain joins TRBV18 to TRBJ1-2; D possibly corresponds to TRBD1 (5 bases). The CDR3 is made up of 17 amino acids. Trimming removed 6 bases from V and 2 bases from J, with 22 bases in between. From germline, CDR1 is KGHSH and CDR2 LQKENI.

The chain joins TRBV5-1 to TRBJ2-5; possibly TRBD1 or TRBD2 for D (5 bases each). V was cut by 3 bases and J by 2 bases, with 11 bases left in between. This CDR3 is built from 14 residues. The germline CDR1 and CDR2 sequences are SGHRS and YFSETQ. The CDR3 DNA reads TGCGCCAGCAGCTGGGGTGAGGGGCAAGAGACCCAGTACTTC. Translated: CASSWGEGQETQYF.